This T cell receptor (beta chain) was observed in a study of blood T cell repertoires in COVID-19. Study-wide background: Italy, Spain and the United States were the sources of the convalescent and acute COVID-19 samples. From T cells, B-cell-depleted T cells, or PBMCs came the material, which was cDNA or gDNA.

In the authors' methods: Researchers report that nucleated cell counts were estimated from reference gene primer amplification. Sequencing used immunoSEQ multiplex PCR; TCRdb keeps in-frame clones, though not all of them. V and J calls and clone size are those listed in that table; D and trimming were worked out from the DNA. The data hold around 370,000 clones, with more than 75% observed a single time. Looked up from germline, CDR1 is SGHNT and CDR2 is YENEEA. Between the trimmed V and J ends, which lost 2 bases and 2 bases, there was a span of 13 bases. This CDR3 has 16 amino acids. The chain uses TRBV11-3 and TRBJ2-1, with D maybe TRBD2 (6 bases). Sequenced material: peripheral blood. The clonotype was recovered from a young woman who had recovered from COVID-19. In DNA form, the CDR3 reads TGTGCCAGCAGCTTACAATTCGGCGGGGCCTACAATGAGCAGTTCTTC. Protein: CASSLQFGGAYNEQFF. Full variable domain (rest looked up from reference TRBV11-3 and TRBJ2-1): EAGVVQSPRYKIIEKKQPVAFWCNPISGHNTLYWYLQNLGQGPELLIRYENEEAVDDSQLPKDRFSAERLKGVDSTLKIQPAELGDSAVYLCASSLQFGGAYNEQFFGPGTRLTVL.